This is a list of T cell receptor beta chains from one sample in a study of blood T cell repertoires in COVID-19. Using immunoSEQ multiplex PCR, the repertoire was profiled, and TCRdb retains in-frame clones only, with some absent. This table holds approximately 240,000 clones, around 84% found once. The sequenced sample consisted of peripheral blood. The receptors stem from a woman aged 55-70 years who had recovered from COVID-19. Each CDR3 is given with its conserved first and last residue. The D gene is left open where the match is weak. Size tells how often a clone was seen (once, few, many) or the class of an expanded clone, and some rows leave it out.

d_call,clone_size,v_call,j_call,cdr3_nt,cdr3_aa
TRBD1,.,TRBV10-3,TRBJ1-2,TGTGCCATCAGTGAGTCTACGGACAGGGAGTATGGCTACACCTTC,CAISESTDREYGYTF
.,.,TRBV7-2,TRBJ2-5,TGTGCCAGTTTAGGGGGGGCGCAACAAGAGACCCAGTACTTC,CASLGGAQQETQYF
.,.,TRBV7-2,TRBJ2-7,TGTGCCAGCAGCCCCAGGGGCTCCCGATGGAACGAGCAGTACTTC,CASSPRGSRWNEQYF
.,.,TRBV6-6,TRBJ1-6,TGTGCCAGCAGTTACACCGGGGGCTATAATTCACCCCTCCACTTT,CASSYTGGYNSPLHF
TRBD1,.,TRBV5-4,TRBJ2-2,TGTGCCAGCGCGACAGGGAACCCCGCGAACACCGGGGAGCTGTTTTTT,CASATGNPANTGELFF
TRBD1,once,TRBV7-9,TRBJ1-3,TGTGCCAGCAGCTCCCAGAATGGACAGGGCTGGAGAGGAAACACCATATATTTT,CASSSQNGQGWRGNTIYF
.,.,TRBV15,TRBJ1-2,TGTGCCACCAGCAGGGACCAGGGGAGCTATGGCTACACCTTC,CATSRDQGSYGYTF
TRBD1,.,TRBV5-1,TRBJ1-1,TGCGCCAGCAGCGTGGACCGGGACAGTATACTGAACACTGAAGCTTTCTTT,CASSVDRDSILNTEAFF
.,.,TRBV7-9,TRBJ1-2,TGTGCCAGCAGCCAGGGGTCTAACTATGGCTACACCTTC,CASSQGSNYGYTF
.,.,TRBV10-3,TRBJ1-5,TGTGCCATCAGTGACCCTAGCATAAGCAATCAGCCCCAGCATTTT,CAISDPSISNQPQHF
.,.,TRBV19,TRBJ1-4,TGTGCCAGTAGTCCCCTTTTCGGGGTGGCCCCAACTAATGAAAAACTGTTTTTT,CASSPLFGVAPTNEKLFF
.,.,TRBV2,TRBJ2-1,TGTGCCAGCAGTCGGACATACTACAATGAGCAGTTCTTC,CASSRTYYNEQFF
.,.,TRBV5-1,TRBJ2-7,TGCGCCAGCAGCTTCGGAGGGGATACCTACGAGCAGTACTTC,CASSFGGDTYEQYF
TRBD1,once,TRBV28,TRBJ1-3,TGTGCCAGCAGTTTTACCCCAACAACAGGGGTTGGGGGAAACACCATATATTTT,CASSFTPTTGVGGNTIYF
TRBD2,.,TRBV5-1,TRBJ2-1,TGCGCCAGCAGCTTAGCGGGGGGAGCCTACAATGAGCAGTTCTTC,CASSLAGGAYNEQFF
TRBD2,.,TRBV6-2/TRBV6-3,TRBJ2-3,TGTGCCAGCAGTTATTCACTAGCGGGGGGCTTCACAGATACGCAGTATTTT,CASSYSLAGGFTDTQYF
.,.,TRBV5-5,TRBJ1-1,TGTGCCAGCAGCCCAGGGTGGAACACTGAAGCTTTCTTT,CASSPGWNTEAFF
TRBD1,.,TRBV7-9,TRBJ2-2,TGTGCCAGCAGCTCACAGGGGGCGGTCGGGGAGCTGTTTTTT,CASSSQGAVGELFF
.,once,TRBV10-3,TRBJ1-3,TGTGCCATCAGTGGGACAGACTCTGGAAACACCATATATTTT,CAISGTDSGNTIYF
.,.,TRBV21-1,TRBJ1-6,TGTGCCAGCAGCAAAGGATCAGGTCGGCCACAGGGCAATAATTCACCCCTCCACTTT,CASSKGSGRPQGNNSPLHF
.,.,TRBV9,TRBJ1-2,TGTGCCAGCAGCGTAATCACAGGCCATGGCTACACCTTC,CASSVITGHGYTF
TRBD1,once,TRBV6-5,TRBJ2-5,TGTGCCAGCAGTACCGACAGGGGAAACCAAGAGACCCAGTACTTC,CASSTDRGNQETQYF
.,.,TRBV7-6,TRBJ1-2,TGTGCCAGCAGCTTAAACCGGGATTCAAGTGGCTACACCTTC,CASSLNRDSSGYTF
.,once,TRBV5-1,TRBJ2-1,TGCGCCAGCAGTTTAAAGACAGGCAGCTCCTACAATGAGCAGTTCTTC,CASSLKTGSSYNEQFF
.,few,TRBV18,TRBJ2-1,TGTGCCAGCTCACCGAGCGAGGGTTCCTACAATGAGCAGTTCTTC,CASSPSEGSYNEQFF
.,.,TRBV19,TRBJ1-2,TGTGCCAGTAGTATTGGAGGGCGCGGCTACACCTTC,CASSIGGRGYTF
.,.,TRBV9,TRBJ2-7,TGTGCCAGCAGCTCTCCTATGAACCACGAGCAGTACTTC,CASSSPMNHEQYF
.,.,TRBV12-3/TRBV12-4,TRBJ2-1,TGTGCCAGCAGTTTAGCGCGAGCGGTGTTGCAGTTCTTC,CASSLARAVLQFF
.,.,TRBV5-1,TRBJ2-5,TGCGCCAGCAGCTTGGTTGGGGGCAATATTCAAGAGACCCAGTACTTC,CASSLVGGNIQETQYF
.,.,TRBV18,TRBJ2-5,TGTGCCAGCTCACCCCGGGACTACCAAGAGACCCAGTACTTC,CASSPRDYQETQYF